What follows is one TCR beta chain and its context. Antigen unknown. The data derive from a study of shared clonotypes between healthy human individuals. Study observations and caveats: Shared clonotypes: about 5% naive CD4, under 4% naive CD8, about 2.5% memory CD4, under 0.5% memory CD8.

Every donor was a Caucasian adult from Nashville, Tennessee. The authors loaded roughly 180 ng DNA, 30,000 to 35,000 T cell genomes, into sorted-subset replicate PCRs. Libraries were prepared by immunoSEQ multiplex PCR; TCRdb keeps only in-frame clonotypes and omits some of them. The repertoire consists of about 1.1 million clones, with 75% to 85% occurring once and the leading ten covering roughly 0.56%. This CDR3 is 17 amino acids long. The V gene's germline CDR1 is SGHRS and CDR2 YFSETQ. Losses at the gene ends were 4 bases for V and 0 bases for J; bases not matched to a gene: 3. The sample consisted of memory CD4+ T cells from PBMCs. The subset is: CD45RA-negative fraction. The clonotype was recovered from a man aged 18 to 35 in good health. Some clones in this sample may be carry-over from other donors' samples. The chain combines TRBV5-1 with TRBJ2-1, with 14 bases identical to TRBD2. CDR3 protein: CASSGTSGGSSYNEQFF. CDR3 bases: TGCGCCAGCAGCGGGACTAGCGGGGGAAGCTCCTACAATGAGCAGTTCTTC.